Here is one T cell receptor (beta chain) with its context. No antigen is known for it. The source of the sample is a study of vaccination and CD4 T cells after COVID-19. Germline V CDR1 and CDR2: SGHNT, YYREEE (reference sequence). The V and J ends lost 4 bases and 4 bases respectively, with 23 bases between them. The CDR3 consists of 17 residues. Treatment defined: roughly 10-day PBMC culture with coronavirus spike peptide pools or control peptides (ViraFEST assay). Cultured CD4+ T cell DNA underwent sequencing with the Oncomine TCR Beta short-read assay. TCRdb reanalysed the PCR reads using MiXCR and keeps one entry per CDR3 protein. This table holds approximately 12,000 distinct CDR3 sequences, roughly 77% found once.

The sequenced sample consisted of CD4+ T cells from blood, cultured in vitro. The chain is built from TRBV5-4 and TRBJ1-1, with a tentative D call TRBD1 (5 bases). This sequence originates from a human donor who had recovered from COVID-19. CDR3 region: CASSTGGTAGKGTEAFF. Written as DNA, the CDR3 is TGTGCCAGCAGCACCGGCGGGACCGCCGGTAAGGGCACTGAAGCTTTCTTT.